Listed below are T cell receptor beta chains from one sample, sequenced in a study of blood T cell repertoires in COVID-19. Sequencing was performed with immunoSEQ multiplex PCR; in TCRdb, only in-frame clones are kept and a portion is missing. The profile covers fewer than 250,000 clones, with 85% to 90% appearing a single time and around 2.9% taken by the ten largest. Material: peripheral blood. These receptors originate from a woman in her fifties or sixties with acute or convalescent COVID-19. Each CDR3 is given without its conserved first and last residue. Fields, in order: V gene, J gene, CDR3 length, CDR3 protein.

TRBV11-3	TRBJ1-1	11	ASSGQGNTEAF
TRBV11-2	TRBJ1-2	11	ASTGGAYYGYT
TRBV28	TRBJ1-2	14	ASSPDREVLGYGYT
TRBV3-1/TRBV3-2	TRBJ1-4	13	ASSSRGGQGEKLF
TRBV19	TRBJ1-1	12	ATKTGQTNTEAF
TRBV19	TRBJ2-5	13	ASSISGQGGETQY
TRBV6-2/TRBV6-3	TRBJ1-1	14	ASSNPGQGRSPEAF
TRBV19	TRBJ1-5	12	ASSIAGEGQPQH
TRBV7-2	TRBJ2-2	14	ASSGGTSGQTGELF
TRBV19	TRBJ2-7	11	ASSDQATYEQY